Included here is one T cell receptor (beta chain) sequence, with context. The CDR3 runs 16 residues. Looked up from germline, CDR1 is MNHNS and CDR2 is SASEGT. Unmatched junction bases numbered 8, after V lost 2 bases and J lost 1 base. The protocol was immunoSEQ multiplex PCR, while the TCRdb copy is restricted to in-frame clones and leaves out a portion. The sample lists tens of thousands of clones, 84% seen once, with approximately 14% in the top ten. These data originate in a study of blood T cell repertoires in COVID-19. Sequenced material: peripheral blood. This clonotype was obtained from a man over 45 with active or convalescent COVID-19. This chain connects TRBV6-1 to TRBJ2-7; 7 nucleotides agree with TRBD1. CDR3 DNA sequence: TGTGCCAGCAGTGAATGGGGGCAGGGGGTTTCCTACGAGCAGTACTTC. Translated, it gives CASSEWGQGVSYEQYF.